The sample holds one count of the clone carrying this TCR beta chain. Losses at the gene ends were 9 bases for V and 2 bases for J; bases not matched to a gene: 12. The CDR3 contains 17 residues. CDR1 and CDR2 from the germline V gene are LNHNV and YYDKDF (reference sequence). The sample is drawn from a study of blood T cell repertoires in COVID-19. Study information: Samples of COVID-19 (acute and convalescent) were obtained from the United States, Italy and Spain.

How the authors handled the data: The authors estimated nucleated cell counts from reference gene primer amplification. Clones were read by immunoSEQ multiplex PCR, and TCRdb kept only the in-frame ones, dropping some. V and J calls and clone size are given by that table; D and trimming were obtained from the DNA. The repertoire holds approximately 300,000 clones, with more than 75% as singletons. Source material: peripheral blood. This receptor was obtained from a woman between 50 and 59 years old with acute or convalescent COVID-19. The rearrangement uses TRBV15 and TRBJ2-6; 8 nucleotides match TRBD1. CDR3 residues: CATRHDRGLAGANVLTF. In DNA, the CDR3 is TGTGCCACTCGGCACGACAGGGGATTAGCTGGGGCCAACGTCCTGACTTTC.